Listed below are T cell receptor beta chains from one sample, sequenced in a study of beta chain features in type 1 diabetes. Assay used: immunoSEQ multiplex PCR; TCRdb lists only in-frame clones, some missing. The data hold about 170,000 clones, with roughly 8% observed a single time. Sequenced input: central memory CD4+ T cells from blood. All receptors come from a man between 18 and 29 years old with type 1 diabetes. The CDR3 runs from the conserved cysteine through the conserved F or W.

v_call	cdr3_aa
TRBV4-2	CASSPGQGQVGYGYTF
TRBV6-1	CASSQGSRQPQHF
TRBV4-1	CASSQVPLAKNIQYF
TRBV5-1	CASSLMSGGQDGYTF
TRBV15	CATSLGLAGVTDTQYF
TRBV6-5	CASRVRDSHYEQYF
TRBV30	CAWSRDRPYGYTF
TRBV5-1	CASSLDGQGNQPQHF
TRBV2	CASRAMSGQYF
TRBV2	CASTKQGRTGEQYF
TRBV10-3	CAISARALAGEGVQFF
TRBV7-2	CASSFPGLAGVGETQYF
TRBV10-2	CASRRGGNTDTQYF
TRBV7-2	CASSSVGAREETQYF
TRBV6-4	CASSYSSGANVLTF
TRBV25-1	CASSEIGTGDQETQYF
TRBV10-3	CAISVEENYGYTF
TRBV11-2	CASSLSLAAPYNEQFF
TRBV5-1	CASSGTSGSSHEQYF
TRBV5-4	CASSFGLAGVGETQYF
TRBV4-3	CASSQDSSVGEQFF
TRBV2	CASSQQGARYNEQFF
TRBV4-3	CASSQERGNQPQHF
TRBV29-1	CSANRDQNTEAFF
TRBV2	CASSESALQGRNGYTF
TRBV11-2	CASSYLTGAMNTEAFF
TRBV11-2	CASSSGDSETQYF
TRBV13	CASSFGGADTDTQYF
TRBV7-9	CASSNQGSGNTIYF
TRBV7-2	CASSLGYRGGYGYTF
TRBV28	CASSPPYQETQYF
TRBV27	CASSPLMDRGTKLFF
TRBV30	CASNGVANEKLFF
TRBV18	CASSPTGARDGNTIYF
TRBV7-9	CASSPQTYEQYF
TRBV7-8	CASSLAFHNEKLFF
TRBV30	CAWGAPYQETQYF
TRBV6-5	CASSYSTGTSLNF
TRBV30	CAWVRRAGVEQYF
TRBV7-2	CASSQGFHRQPKNIQYF
TRBV7-2	CASSSRGNYGYTF
TRBV6-6	CASRRDSSYEQYF
TRBV30	CAWSLPGGGEKLFF
TRBV6-1	CATSKTQGTQYF
TRBV27	CASSPSGANVLTF
TRBV7-2	CASSPTPGWNTEAFF
TRBV19	CASSSLGEFGANVLTF
TRBV11-2	CASSLMGQGTGELFF
TRBV4-2	CASSSAKPGLAGANTGELFF
TRBV6-6	CASRQENRAFF
TRBV5-1	CASQGALGGDTQYF